This T cell receptor (beta chain) was documented in a study of blood T cell repertoires in COVID-19. Study details: Specimens from acute and convalescent COVID-19 originated in the United States, Italy and Spain. Sources were T cells, B-cell-depleted T cells, or PBMCs; the material itself was cDNA or gDNA.

The CDR3 totals 12 residues. Germline CDR1 is SGHDN and CDR2 is FVKESK. Trimming removed 4 bases from V and 6 bases from J, with 4 bases in between. As processed by the authors: Using reference gene primer amplification, nucleated cell counts were estimated. Only in-frame clones appear in the TCRdb table, and some are missing; sequencing was by immunoSEQ multiplex PCR. For V, J and clone size, that table is used; D and trimming come from the DNA. The sample lists 110,000 to 150,000 clones; 75% to 90% were seen once. The receptor comes from a human donor in a cohort sampled during active COVID-19. This chain joins TRBV14 and TRBJ1-6; D not certain. Sequencing was performed on peripheral blood. CDR3 in DNA: TGTGCCAGCAGCCCACTTAATTCACCCCTCCACTTT. Translation gives CASSPLNSPLHF. The variable domain in full, completed from reference TRBV14 and TRBJ1-6, reads EAGVTQFPSHSVIEKGQTVTLRCDPISGHDNLYWYRRVMGKEIKFLLHFVKESKQDESGMPNNRFLAERTGGTYSTLKVQPAELEDSGVYFCASSPLNSPLHFGNGTRLTVT.